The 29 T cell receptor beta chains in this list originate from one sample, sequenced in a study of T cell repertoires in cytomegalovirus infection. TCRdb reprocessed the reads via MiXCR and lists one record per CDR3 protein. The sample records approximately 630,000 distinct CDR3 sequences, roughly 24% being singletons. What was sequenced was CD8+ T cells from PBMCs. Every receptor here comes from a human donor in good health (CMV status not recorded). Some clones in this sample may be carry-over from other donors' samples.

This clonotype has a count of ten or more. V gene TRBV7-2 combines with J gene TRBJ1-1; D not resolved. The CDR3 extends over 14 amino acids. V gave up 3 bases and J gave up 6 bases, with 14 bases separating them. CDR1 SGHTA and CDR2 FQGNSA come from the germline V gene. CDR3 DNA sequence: TGTGCCAGCAGCTTGGCCGGGTTGGACGCTGAAGCTTTCTTT. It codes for CASSLAGLDAEAFF.

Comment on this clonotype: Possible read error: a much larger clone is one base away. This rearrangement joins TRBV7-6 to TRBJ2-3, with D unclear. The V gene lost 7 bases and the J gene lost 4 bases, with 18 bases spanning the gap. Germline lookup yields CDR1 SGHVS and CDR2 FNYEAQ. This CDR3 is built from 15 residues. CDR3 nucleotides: TGTGCCAGCATCCCCAACTGGAAGGGCGCAGATACGCAGTATTTT. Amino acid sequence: CASIPNWKGADTQYF.

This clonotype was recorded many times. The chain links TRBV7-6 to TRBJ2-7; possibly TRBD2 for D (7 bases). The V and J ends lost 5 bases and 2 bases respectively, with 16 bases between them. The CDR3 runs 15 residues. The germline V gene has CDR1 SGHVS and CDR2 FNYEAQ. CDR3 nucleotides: TGTGCCAGCAGCCGGGGGGCAGGAACCACCTACGAGCAGTACTTC. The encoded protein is CASSRGAGTTYEQYF. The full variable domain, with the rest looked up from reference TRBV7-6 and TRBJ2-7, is GAGVSQSPRYKVTKRGQDVALRCDPISGHVSLYWYRQALGQGPEFLTYFNYEAQQDKSGLPNDRFSAERPEGSISTLTIQRTEQRDSAMYRCASSRGAGTTYEQYFGPGTRLTVT.

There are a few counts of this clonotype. Here the CDR3 DNA reads TGTGCCAGCGGCAGGGGCTACGAGCAGTACGTC. It specifies CASGRGYEQYV. V usage is TRBV7-9 and J usage is TRBJ2-7; tentative D call: TRBD1 (6 bases). Germline V lookup: CDR1 SEHNR, CDR2 FQNEAQ (reference sequence). V lost 8 bases to trimming and J lost 3 bases, with 8 bases between them. The CDR3 spans 11 residues.

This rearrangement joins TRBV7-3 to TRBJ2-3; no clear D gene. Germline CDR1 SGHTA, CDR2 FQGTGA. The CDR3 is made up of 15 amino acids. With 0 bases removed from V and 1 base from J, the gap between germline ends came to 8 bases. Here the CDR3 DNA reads TGTGCCAGCAGCTTAACAGGGATCGGCACAGATACGCAGTATTTT. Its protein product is CASSLTGIGTDTQYF.

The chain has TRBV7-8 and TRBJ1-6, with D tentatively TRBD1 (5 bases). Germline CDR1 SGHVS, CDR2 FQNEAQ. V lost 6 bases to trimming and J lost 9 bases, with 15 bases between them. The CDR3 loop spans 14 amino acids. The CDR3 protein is CASSSTGLSSPLHF. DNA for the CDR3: TGTGCCAGCAGTTCAACAGGTCTATCTTCACCCCTCCACTTT.

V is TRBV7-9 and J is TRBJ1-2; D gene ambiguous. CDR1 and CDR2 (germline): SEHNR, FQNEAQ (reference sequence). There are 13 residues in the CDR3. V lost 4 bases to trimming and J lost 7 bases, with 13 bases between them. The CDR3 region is CASSSRDNAGYTF. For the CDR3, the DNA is TGTGCCAGCAGCTCTCGGGATAACGCTGGCTACACCTTC.

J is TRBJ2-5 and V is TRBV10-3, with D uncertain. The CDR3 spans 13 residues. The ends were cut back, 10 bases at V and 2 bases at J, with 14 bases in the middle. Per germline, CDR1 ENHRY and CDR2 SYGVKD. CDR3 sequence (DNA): TGTGCCACTTCAAGCCTGGGTCAAGAGACCCAGTACTTC. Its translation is CATSSLGQETQYF.

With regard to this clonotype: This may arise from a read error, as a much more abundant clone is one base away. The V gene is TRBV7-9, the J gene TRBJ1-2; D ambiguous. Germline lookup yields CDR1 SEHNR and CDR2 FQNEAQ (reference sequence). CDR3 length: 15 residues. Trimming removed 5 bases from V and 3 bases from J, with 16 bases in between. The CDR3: CASSPSGRGDYGYTF. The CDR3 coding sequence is TGTGCCAGCAGCCCCTCCGGACGGGGAGACTATGGCTACACCTTC.

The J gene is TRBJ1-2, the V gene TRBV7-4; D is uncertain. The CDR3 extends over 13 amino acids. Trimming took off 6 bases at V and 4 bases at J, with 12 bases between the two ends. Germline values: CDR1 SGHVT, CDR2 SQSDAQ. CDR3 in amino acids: CASRGSELYGYTF. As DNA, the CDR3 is TGTGCCAGCAGAGGGTCTGAGCTCTATGGCTACACCTTC. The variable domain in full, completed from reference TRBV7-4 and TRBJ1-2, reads GAGVSQSPRYKVAKRGRDVALRCDSISGHVTLYWYRQTLGQGSEVLTYSQSDAQRDKSGRPSGRFSAERPERSVSTLKIQRTEQGDSAVYLCASRGSELYGYTFGSGTRLTVV.

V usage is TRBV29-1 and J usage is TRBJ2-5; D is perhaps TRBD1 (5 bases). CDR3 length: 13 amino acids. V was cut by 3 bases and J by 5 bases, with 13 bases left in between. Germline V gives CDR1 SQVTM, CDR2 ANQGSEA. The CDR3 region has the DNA TGCAGCGTTGAGAGTAGGGGTTGGGAGACCCAGTACTTC. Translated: CSVESRGWETQYF.

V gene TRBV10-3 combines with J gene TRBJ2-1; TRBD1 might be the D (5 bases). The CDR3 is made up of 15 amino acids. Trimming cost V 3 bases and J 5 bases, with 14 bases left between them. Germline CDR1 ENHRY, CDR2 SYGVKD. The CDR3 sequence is CAISDLDRPHNEQFF. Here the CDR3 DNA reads TGTGCCATCAGTGACCTAGACAGACCTCACAATGAGCAGTTCTTC.

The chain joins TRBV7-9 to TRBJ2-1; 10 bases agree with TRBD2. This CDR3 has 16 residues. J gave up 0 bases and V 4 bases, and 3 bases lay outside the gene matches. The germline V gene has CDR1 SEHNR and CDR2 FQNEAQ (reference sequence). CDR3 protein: CASSSKRGGSYNEQFF. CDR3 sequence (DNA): TGTGCCAGCAGCTCGAAGCGGGGGGGCTCCTACAATGAGCAGTTCTTC.

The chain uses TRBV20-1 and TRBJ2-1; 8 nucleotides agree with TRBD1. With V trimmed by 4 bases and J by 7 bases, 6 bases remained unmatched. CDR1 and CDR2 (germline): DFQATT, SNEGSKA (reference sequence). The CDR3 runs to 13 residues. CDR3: CSATWTGWNEQFF. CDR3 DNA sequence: TGCAGTGCTACTTGGACAGGGTGGAATGAGCAGTTCTTC.

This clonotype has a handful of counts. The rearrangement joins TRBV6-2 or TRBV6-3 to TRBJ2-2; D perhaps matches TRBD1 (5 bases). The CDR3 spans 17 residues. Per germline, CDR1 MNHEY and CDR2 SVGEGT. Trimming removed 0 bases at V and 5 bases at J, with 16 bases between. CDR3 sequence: CASSYSYVGRRTGELFF. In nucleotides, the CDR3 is TGTGCCAGCAGTTACTCGTATGTGGGGCGTCGGACCGGGGAGCTGTTTTTT.

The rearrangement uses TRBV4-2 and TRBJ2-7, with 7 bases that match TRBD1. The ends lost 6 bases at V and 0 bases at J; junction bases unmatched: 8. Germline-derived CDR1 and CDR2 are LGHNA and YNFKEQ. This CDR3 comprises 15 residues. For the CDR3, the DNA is TGTGCCAGCAGTCAAAACCCAGGGGGCTCCTACGAGCAGTACTTC. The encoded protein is CASSQNPGGSYEQYF.

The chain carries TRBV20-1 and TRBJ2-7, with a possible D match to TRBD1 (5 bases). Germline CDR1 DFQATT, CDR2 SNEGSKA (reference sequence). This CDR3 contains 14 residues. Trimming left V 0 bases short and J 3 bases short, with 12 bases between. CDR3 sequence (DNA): TGCAGTGCTAGAGATCGACAGAATTACTACGAGCAGTACGTC. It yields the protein CSARDRQNYYEQYV.

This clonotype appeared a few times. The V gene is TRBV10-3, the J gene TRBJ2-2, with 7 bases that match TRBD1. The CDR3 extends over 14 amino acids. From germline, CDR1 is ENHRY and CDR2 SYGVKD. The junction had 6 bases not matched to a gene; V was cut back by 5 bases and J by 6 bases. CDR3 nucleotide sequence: TGTGCCATCAGTATCTATGACAGGGCCGGGGAGCTGTTTTTT. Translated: CAISIYDRAGELFF.

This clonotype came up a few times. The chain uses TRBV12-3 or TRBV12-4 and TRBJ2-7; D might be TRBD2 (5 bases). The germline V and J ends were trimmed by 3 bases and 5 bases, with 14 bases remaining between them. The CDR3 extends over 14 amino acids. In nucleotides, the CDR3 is TGTGCCAGCAGTTTCGGGGAATATGAAGACGAGCAGTACTTC. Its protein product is CASSFGEYEDEQYF.

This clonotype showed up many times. As DNA, the CDR3 is TGTGCCAGCAGCCCCCCACGGACCCTAGGGAATGAGCAGTTCTTC. This sequence encodes CASSPPRTLGNEQFF. The gene calls are TRBV7-9 and TRBJ2-1; D not certain. The CDR3 covers 15 residues. The germline CDR1 and CDR2 sequences are SEHNR and FQNEAQ (reference sequence). With 5 bases removed from V and 7 bases from J, the gap between germline ends came to 18 bases.

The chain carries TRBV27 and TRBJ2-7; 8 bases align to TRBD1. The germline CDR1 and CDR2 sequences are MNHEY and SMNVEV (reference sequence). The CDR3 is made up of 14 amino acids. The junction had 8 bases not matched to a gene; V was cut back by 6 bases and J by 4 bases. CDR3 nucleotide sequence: TGTGCCAGCAGCTGTGTGACAGGGGCATACGAGCAGTACTTC. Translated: CASSCVTGAYEQYF.

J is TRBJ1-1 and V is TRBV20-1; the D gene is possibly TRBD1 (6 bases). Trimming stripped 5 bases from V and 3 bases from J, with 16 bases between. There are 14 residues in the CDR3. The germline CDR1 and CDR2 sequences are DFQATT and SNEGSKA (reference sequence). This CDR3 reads CSAPPRGGYTEAFF. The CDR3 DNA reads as TGCAGTGCTCCCCCGAGAGGGGGATACACTGAAGCTTTCTTT.

CDR3 in amino acids: CASRLGAEAFF. The CDR3 DNA follows: TGTGCCAGCCGCCTTGGGGCTGAAGCTTTCTTT. The chain uses TRBV7-8 and TRBJ1-1; D is unresolved. From germline, CDR1 is SGHVS and CDR2 FQNEAQ. Trimming took 8 bases from V and 6 from J, leaving 10 bases between them. This CDR3 contains 11 residues.

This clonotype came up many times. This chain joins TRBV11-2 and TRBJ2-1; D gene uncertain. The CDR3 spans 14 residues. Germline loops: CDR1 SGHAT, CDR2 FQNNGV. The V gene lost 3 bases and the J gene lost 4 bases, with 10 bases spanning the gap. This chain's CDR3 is CASSFGPRYNEQFF. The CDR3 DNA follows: TGTGCCAGCAGCTTCGGACCGCGATACAATGAGCAGTTCTTC.

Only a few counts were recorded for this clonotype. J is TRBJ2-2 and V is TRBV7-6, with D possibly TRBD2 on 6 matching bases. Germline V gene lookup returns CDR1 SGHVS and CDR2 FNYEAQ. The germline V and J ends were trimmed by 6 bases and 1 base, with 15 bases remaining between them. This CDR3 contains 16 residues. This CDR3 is CASSFSEGQNTGELFF. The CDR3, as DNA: TGTGCCAGCAGTTTTTCGGAGGGGCAGAACACCGGGGAGCTGTTTTTT.

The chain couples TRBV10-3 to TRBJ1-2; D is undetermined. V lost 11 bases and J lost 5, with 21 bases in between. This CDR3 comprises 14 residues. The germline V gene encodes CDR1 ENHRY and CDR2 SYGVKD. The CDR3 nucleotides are TGTGCCTCTCACCCAATTAGCCCTGCTTATGGCTACACCTTC. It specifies CASHPISPAYGYTF.

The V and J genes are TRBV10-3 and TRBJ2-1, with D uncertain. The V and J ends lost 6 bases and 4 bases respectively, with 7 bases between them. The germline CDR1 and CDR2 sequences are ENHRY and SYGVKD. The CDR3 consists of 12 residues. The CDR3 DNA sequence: TGTGCCATCAGGGACCAATACAATGAGCAGTTCTTC. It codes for CAIRDQYNEQFF.

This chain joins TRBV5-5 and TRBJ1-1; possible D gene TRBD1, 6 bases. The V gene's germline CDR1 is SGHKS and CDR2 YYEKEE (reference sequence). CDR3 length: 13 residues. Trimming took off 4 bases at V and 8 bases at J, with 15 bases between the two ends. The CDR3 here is CASSAPGAREAFF. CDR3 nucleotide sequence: TGTGCCAGCAGCGCGCCGGGGGCAAGGGAAGCTTTCTTT.

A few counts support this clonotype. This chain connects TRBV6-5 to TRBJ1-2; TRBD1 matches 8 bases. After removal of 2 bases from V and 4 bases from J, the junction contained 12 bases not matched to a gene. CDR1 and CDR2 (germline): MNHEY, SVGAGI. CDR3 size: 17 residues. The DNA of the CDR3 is TGTGCCAGCAGTTACGACAGGGGCGGAAGGGTTAGCTATGGCTACACCTTC. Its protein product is CASSYDRGGRVSYGYTF.